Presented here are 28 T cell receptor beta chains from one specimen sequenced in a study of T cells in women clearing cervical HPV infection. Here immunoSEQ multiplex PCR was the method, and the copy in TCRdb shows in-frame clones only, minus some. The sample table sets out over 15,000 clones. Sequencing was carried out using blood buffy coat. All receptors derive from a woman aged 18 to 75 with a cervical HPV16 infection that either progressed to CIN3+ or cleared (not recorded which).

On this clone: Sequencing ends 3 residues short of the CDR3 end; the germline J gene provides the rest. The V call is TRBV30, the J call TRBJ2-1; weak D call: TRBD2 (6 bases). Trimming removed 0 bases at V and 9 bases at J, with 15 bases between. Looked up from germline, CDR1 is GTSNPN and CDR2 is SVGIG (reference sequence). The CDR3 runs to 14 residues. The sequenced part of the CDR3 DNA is TGTGCCTGGAGTGTCCTAGGCGGGGCAGGTGAG. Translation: CAWSVLGGAGE. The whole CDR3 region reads CAWSVLGGAGEQFF.

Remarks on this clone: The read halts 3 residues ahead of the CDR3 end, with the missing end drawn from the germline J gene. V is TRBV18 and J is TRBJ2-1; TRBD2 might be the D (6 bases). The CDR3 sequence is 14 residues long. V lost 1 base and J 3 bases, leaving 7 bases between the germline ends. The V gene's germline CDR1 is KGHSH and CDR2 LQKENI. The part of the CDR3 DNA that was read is TGTGCCAGCTCACCACGGACTAACTACAATGAG. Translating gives CASSPRTNYNE. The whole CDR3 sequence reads CASSPRTNYNEQFF.

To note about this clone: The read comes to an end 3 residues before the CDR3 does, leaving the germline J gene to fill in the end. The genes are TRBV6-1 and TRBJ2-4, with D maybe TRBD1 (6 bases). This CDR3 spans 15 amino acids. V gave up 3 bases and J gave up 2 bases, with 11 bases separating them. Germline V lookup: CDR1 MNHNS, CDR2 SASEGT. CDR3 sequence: CASSEGAISKNIQYF. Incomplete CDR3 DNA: TGTGCCAGCAGTGAGGGGGCCATATCCAAAAACATT.

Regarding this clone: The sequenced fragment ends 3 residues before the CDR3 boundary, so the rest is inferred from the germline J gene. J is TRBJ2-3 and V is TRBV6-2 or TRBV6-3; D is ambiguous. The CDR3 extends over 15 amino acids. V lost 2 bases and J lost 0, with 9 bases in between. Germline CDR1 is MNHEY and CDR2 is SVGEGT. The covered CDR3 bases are TGTGCCAGCAGTTACGGTAGGGCCAGCACAGATACG. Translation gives CASSYGRASTDT. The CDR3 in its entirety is CASSYGRASTDTQYF.

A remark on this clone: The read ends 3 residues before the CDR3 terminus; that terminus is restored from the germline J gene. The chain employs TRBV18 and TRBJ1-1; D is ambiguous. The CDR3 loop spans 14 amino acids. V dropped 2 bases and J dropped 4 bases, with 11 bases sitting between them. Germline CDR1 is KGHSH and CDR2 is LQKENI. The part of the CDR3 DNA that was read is TGTGCCAGCTCACCAGCCTTTCGGGGCACTGAA. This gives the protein CASSPAFRGTE. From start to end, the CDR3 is CASSPAFRGTEAFF.

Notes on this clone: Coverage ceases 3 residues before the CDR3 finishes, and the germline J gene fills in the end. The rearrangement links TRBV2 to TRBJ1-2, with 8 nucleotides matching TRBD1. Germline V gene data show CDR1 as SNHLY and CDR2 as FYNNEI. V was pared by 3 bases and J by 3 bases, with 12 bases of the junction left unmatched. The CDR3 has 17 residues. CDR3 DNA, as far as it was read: TGTGCCAGCAGTGACTGGTTTGGGACAGGTTGGTACTATGGC. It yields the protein CASSDWFGTGWYYG. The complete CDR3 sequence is CASSDWFGTGWYYGYTF.

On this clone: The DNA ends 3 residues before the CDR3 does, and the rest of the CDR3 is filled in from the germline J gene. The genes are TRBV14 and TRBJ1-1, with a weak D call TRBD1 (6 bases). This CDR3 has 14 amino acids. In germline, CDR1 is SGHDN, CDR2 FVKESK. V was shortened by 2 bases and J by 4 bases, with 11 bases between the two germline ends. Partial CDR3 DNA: TGTGCCAGCAGCCAACAGGGGCTAATCACTGAA. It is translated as CASSQQGLITE. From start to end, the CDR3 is CASSQQGLITEAFF.

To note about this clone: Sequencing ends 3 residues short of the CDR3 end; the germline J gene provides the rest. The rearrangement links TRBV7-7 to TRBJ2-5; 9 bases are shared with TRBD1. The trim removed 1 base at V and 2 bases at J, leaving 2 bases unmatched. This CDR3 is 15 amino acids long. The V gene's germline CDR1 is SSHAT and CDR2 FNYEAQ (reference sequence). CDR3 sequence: CASSLGTGVQETQYF. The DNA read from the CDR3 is TGTGCCAGCAGCTTAGGGACAGGGGTTCAAGAGACC.

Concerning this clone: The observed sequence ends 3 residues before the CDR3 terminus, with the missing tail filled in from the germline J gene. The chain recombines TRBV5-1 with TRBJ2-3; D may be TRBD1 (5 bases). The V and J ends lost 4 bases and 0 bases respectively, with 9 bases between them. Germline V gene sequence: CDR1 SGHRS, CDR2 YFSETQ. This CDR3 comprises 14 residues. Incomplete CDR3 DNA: TGCGCCAGCAGCGTGAGACAGAGCACAGATACG. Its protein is CASSVRQSTDT. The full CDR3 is CASSVRQSTDTQYF.

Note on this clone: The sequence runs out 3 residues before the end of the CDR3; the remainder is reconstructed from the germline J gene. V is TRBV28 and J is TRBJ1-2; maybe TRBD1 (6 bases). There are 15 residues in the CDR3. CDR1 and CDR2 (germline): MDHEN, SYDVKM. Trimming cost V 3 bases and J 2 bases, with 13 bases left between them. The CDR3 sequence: CASSLTTGYNYGYTF. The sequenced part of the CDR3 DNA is TGTGCCAGCAGTTTGACGACAGGCTACAACTATGGC.

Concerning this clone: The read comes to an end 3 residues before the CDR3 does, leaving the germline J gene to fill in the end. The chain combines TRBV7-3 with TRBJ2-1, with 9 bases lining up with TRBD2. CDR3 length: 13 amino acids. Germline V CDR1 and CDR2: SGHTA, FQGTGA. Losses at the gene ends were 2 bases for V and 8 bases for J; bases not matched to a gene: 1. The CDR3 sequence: CASSLAGGHEQFF. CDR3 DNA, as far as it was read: TGTGCCAGCAGCTTAGCGGGGGGGCATGAG.

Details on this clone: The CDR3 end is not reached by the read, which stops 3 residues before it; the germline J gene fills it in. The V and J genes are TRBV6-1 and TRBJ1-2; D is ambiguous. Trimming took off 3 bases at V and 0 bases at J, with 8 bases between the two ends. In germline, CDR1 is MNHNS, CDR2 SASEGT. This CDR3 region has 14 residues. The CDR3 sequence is CASSEGTANYGYTF. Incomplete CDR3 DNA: TGTGCCAGCAGTGAGGGCACCGCTAACTATGGC.

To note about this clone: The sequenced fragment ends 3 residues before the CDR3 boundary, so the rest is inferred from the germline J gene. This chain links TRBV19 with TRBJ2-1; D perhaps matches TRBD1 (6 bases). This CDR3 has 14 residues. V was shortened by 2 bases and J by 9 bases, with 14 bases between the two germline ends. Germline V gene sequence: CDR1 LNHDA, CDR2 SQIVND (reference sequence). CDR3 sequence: CASSILFQGREQFF. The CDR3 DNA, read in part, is TGTGCCAGTAGTATATTATTTCAGGGGCGTGAG. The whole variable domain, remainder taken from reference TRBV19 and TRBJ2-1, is DGGITQSPKYLFRKEGQNVTLSCEQNLNHDAMYWYRQDPGQGLRLIYYSQIVNDFQKGDIAEGYSVSREKKESFPLTVTSAQKNPTAFYLCASSILFQGREQFFGPGTRLTVL.

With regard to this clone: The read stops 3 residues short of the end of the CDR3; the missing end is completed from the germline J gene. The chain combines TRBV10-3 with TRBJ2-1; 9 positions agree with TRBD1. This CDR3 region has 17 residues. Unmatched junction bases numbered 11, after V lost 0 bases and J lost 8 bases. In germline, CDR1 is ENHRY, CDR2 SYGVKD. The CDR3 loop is CAISESNLGQGNHEQFF. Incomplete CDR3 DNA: TGTGCCATCAGTGAGTCGAATCTGGGACAGGGTAACCATGAG.

The CDR3 spells CASTSKTYNSPLFF. The part of the CDR3 DNA that was read is TGTGCCAGCACCTCAAAAACCTATAATTCACCA. This sequence joins TRBV13 and TRBJ1-4; D is unclear. Sequencing ends 3 residues short of the CDR3 end; the germline J gene provides the rest. CDR1 is PRHDT, CDR2 FYEKMQ, per germline (reference sequence). The CDR3 totals 14 residues.

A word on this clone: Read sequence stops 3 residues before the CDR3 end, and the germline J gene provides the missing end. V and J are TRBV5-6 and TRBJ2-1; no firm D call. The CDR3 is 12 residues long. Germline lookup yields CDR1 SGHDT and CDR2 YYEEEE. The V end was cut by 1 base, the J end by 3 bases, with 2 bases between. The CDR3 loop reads CASSLYYNEQFF. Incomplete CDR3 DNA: TGTGCCAGCAGCTTGTACTACAATGAG.

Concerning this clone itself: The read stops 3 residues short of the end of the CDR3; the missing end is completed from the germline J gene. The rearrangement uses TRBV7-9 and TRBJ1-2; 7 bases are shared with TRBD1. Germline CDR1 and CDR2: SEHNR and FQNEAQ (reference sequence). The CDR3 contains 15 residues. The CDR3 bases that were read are TGTGCCAGCAGCTCCGACAGGGCCTCCCCCAACATC. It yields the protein CASSSDRASPNI. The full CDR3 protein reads CASSSDRASPNIYTF.

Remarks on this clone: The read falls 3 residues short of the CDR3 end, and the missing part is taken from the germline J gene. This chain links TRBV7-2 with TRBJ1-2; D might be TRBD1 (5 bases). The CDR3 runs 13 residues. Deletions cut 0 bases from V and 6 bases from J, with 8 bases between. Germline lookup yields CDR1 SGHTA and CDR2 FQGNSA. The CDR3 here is CASSLAPGNGYTF. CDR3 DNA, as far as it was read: TGTGCCAGCAGCTTAGCTCCAGGGAATGGC.

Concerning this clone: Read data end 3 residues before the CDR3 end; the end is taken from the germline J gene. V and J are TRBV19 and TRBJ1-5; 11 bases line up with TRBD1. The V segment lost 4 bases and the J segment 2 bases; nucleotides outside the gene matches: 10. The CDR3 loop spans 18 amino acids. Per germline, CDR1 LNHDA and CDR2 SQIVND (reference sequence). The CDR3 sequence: CASSTWDRGSSGNQPQHF. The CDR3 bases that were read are TGTGCCAGTAGTACCTGGGACAGGGGGAGTTCGGGCAATCAGCCC.

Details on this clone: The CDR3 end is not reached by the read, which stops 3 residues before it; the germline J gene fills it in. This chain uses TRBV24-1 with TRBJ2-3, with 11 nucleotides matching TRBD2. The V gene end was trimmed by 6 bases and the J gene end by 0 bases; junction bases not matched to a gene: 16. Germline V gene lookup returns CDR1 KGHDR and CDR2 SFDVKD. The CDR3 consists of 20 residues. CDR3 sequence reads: CATSKVFGGTSGSSTDTQYF. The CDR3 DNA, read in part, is TGTGCCACCAGTAAGGTCTTCGGAGGGACTAGCGGTTCTAGCACAGATACG.

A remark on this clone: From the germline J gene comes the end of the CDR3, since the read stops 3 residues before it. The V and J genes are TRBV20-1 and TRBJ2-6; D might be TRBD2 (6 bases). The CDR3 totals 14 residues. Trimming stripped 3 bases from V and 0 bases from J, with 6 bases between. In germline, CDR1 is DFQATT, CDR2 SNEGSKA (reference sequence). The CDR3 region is CSARGGSGANVLTF. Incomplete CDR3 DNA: TGCAGTGCTAGGGGGGGCTCTGGGGCCAACGTC.

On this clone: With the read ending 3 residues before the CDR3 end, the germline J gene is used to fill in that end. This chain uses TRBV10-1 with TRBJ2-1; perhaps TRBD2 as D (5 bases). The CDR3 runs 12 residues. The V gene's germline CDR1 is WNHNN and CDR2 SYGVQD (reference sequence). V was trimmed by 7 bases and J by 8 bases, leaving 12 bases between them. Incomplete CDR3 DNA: TGCGCCAGCACAGGACCCGGGGATGAG. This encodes CASTGPGDE. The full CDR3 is CASTGPGDEQFF.

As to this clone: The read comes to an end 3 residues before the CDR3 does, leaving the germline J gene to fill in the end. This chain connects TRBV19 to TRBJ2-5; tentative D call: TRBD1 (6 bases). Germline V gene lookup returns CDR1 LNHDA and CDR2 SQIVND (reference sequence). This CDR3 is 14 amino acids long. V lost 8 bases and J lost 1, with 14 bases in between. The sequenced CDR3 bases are TGTGCCAGTGCTCGAGGACAGCGCCAAGAGACC. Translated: CASARGQRQET. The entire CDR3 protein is CASARGQRQETQYF.

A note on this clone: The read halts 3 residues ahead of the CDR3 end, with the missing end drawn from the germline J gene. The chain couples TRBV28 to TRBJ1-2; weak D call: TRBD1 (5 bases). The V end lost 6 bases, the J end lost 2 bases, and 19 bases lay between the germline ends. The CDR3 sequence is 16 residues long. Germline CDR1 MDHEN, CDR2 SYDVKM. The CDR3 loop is CASSRDHAGLNYGYTF. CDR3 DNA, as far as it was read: TGTGCCAGCAGCAGAGACCACGCGGGACTAAACTATGGC.

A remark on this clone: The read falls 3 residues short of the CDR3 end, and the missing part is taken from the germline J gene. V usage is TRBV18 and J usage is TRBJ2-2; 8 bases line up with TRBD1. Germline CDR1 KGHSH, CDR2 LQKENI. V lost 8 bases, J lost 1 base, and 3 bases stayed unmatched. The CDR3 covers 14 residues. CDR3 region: CASLGQVNTGELFF. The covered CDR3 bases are TGTGCCAGCCTGGGACAGGTGAACACCGGGGAG.

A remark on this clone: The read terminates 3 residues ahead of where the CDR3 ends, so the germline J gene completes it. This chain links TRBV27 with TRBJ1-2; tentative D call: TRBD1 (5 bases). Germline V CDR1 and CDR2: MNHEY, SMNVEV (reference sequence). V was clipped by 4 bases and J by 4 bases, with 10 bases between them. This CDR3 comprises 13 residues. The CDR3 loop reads CASSYDRLYGYTF. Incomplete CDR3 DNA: TGTGCCAGCAGTTATGACAGACTCTATGGC.

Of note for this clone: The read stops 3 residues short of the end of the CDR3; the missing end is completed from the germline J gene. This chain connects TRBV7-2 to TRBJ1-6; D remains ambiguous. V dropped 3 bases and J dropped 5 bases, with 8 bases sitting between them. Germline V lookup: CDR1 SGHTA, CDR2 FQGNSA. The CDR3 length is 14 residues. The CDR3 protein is CASSFGPNNSPLHF. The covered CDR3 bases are TGTGCCAGCAGCTTTGGGCCTAATAATTCACCC.

CDR3 sequence: CASSLTTSGNEQFF. The sequenced CDR3 bases are TGTGCCAGCAGCTTAACGACTAGCGGCAATGAG. V usage is TRBV7-3 and J usage is TRBJ2-1; 9 nucleotides line up with TRBD2. The read comes to an end 3 residues before the CDR3 does, leaving the germline J gene to fill in the end. With V trimmed by 0 bases and J by 6 bases, 0 bases remained unmatched. The CDR3 is 14 amino acids. Per the germline V gene, CDR1 is SGHTA and CDR2 is FQGTGA.